This TCR beta chain was sequenced in a study of T cell repertoires in cytomegalovirus infection. Overall study results and limits: Within the response measured ex vivo, HLA-C-restricted CMV-specific TCR beta clonotypes were dominant.

The V gene's germline CDR1 is MNHNS and CDR2 SASEGT. The V gene end was trimmed by 10 bases and the J gene end by 0 bases; junction bases not matched to a gene: 6. The CDR3 spans 13 residues. A single record per CDR3 protein comes from TCRdb applying MiXCR to the reads. The table shows some 450,000 distinct CDR3 sequences, with approximately 33% occurring only once. Note on this clonotype: The antigen is undetermined.

This receptor was identified in a human donor in good health (CMV status not recorded). Some clones in this sample may be carry-over from other donors' samples. The chain carries TRBV6-1 and TRBJ2-7, with 7 bases aligning to TRBD1. The sample taken for sequencing was PBMCs. CDR3 in DNA: TGTGCCACCACACGGGACAGCTCCTACGAGCAGTACTTC. Translated: CATTRDSSYEQYF.